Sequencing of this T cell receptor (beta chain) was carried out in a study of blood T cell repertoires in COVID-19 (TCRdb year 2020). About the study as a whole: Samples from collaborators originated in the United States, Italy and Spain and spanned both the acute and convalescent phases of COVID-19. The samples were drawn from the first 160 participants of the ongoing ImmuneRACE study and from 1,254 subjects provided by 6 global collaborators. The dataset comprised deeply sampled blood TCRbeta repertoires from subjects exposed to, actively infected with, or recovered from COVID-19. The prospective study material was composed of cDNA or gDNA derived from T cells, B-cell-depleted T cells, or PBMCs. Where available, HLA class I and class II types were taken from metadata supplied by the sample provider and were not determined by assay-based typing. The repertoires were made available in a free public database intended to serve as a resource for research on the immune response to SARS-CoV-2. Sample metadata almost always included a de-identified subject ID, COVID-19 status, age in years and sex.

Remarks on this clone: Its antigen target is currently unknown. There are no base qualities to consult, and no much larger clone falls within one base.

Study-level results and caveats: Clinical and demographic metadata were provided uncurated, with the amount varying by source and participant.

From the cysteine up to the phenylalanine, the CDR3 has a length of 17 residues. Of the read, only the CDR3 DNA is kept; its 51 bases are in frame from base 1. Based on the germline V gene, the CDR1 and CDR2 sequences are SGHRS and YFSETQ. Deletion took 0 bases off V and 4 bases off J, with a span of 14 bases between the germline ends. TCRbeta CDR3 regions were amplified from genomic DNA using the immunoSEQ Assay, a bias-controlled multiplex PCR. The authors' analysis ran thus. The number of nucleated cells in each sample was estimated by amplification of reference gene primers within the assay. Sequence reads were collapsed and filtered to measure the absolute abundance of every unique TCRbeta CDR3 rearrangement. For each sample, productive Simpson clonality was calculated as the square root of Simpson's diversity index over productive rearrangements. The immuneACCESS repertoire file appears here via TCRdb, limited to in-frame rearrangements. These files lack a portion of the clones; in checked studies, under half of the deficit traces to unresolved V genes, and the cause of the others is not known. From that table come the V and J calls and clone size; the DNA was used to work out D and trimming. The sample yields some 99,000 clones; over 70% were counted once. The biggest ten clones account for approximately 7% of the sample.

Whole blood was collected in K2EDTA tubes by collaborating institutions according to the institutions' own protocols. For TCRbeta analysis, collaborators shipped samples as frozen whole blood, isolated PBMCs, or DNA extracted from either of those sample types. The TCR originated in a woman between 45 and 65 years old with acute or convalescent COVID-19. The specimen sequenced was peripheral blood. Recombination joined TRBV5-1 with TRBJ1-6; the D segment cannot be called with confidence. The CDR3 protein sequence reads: CASSLGTDALYNSPLHF. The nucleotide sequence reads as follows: TGCGCCAGCAGCTTGGGGACTGATGCCCTTTATAATTCACCCCTCCACTTT.